This record covers a single TCR beta chain. Its antigen remains unknown. This CDR3 region has 17 residues. Looked up from germline, CDR1 is SEHNR and CDR2 is FQNEAQ (reference sequence). Through 5' RACE with UMI labels, the TRB cDNA libraries were prepared. TCRdb reanalyzed the 5' RACE reads and collapses them to one entry per CDR3 protein, without DNA. There are about 150,000 distinct CDR3 sequences in the sample, with about 0.48% held by the top ten. The data originate from a study of CXCR3-negative and CXCR3-positive naive CD8 T cells. Study-wide points: Cryopreserved PBMCs had partly decreased CXCR3 expression; fresh PBMCs were used in most assays. Diversity was high in both naive subsets and much lower in memory cells. Hydrophobicity was higher for TRB CDR3s found in CXCR3-positive naive cells than in CXCR3-negative naive cells. With surface CD5 comparable between naive subsets, TCR strength was estimated using properties derived from the TRB CDR3. Naive cells, whether CXCR3-negative or CXCR3-positive, had similar TRBV-TRBJ usage, while memory cells differed.

The sample consisted of naive CXCR3+ CD8+ T cells from blood. Stated subset: CD45RO-CCR7+CD27+CD95- naive CD8+ T cells expressing CXCR3 (TNR3+). The chain employs TRBV7-9 and TRBJ1-2; TCRdb's D call of TRBD1 is untestable without DNA. This sequence was found in a human donor in good health. Some clones in this sample may be carry-over from other donors' samples. The CDR3 region is CASSSTRPTGELHGYTF.